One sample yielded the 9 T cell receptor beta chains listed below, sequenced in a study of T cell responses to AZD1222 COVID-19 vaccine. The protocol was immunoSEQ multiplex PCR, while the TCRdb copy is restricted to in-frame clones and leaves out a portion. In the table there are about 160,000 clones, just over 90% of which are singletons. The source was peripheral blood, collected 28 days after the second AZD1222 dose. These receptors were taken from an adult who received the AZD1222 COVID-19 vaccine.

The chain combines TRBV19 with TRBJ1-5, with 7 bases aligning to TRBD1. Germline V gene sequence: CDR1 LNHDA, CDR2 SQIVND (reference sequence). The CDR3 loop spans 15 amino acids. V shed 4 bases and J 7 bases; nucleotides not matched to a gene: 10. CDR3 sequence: CASSTTGTEDQPQHF. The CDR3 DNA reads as TGTGCCAGTAGTACGACCGGGACAGAGGACCAGCCCCAGCATTTT.

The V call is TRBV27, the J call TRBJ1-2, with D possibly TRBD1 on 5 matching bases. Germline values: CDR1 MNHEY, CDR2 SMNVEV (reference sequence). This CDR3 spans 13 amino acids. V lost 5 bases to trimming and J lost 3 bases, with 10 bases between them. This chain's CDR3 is CASSRGSYYGYTF. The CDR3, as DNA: TGTGCCAGCAGTCGGGGGTCGTACTATGGCTACACCTTC.

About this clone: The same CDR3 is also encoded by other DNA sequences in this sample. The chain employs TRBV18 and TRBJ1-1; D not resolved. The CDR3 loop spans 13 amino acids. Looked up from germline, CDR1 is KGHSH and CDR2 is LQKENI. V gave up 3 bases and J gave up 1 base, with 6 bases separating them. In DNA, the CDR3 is TGTGCCAGCTCACCTCCGGGGAACACTGAAGCTTTCTTT. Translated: CASSPPGNTEAFF.

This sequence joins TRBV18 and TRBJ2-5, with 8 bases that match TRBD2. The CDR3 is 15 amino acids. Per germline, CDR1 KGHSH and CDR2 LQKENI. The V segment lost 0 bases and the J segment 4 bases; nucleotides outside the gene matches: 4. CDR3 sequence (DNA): TGTGCCAGCTCACCACCGGCTAGCGGGCTAGAGACCCAGTACTTC. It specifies CASSPPASGLETQYF.

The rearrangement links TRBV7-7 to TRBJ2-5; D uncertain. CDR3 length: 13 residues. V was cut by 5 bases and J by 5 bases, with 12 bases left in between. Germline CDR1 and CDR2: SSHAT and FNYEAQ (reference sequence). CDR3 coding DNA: TGTGCCAGCAGCCCTCAGCTAGGGGAGACCCAGTACTTC. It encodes CASSPQLGETQYF.

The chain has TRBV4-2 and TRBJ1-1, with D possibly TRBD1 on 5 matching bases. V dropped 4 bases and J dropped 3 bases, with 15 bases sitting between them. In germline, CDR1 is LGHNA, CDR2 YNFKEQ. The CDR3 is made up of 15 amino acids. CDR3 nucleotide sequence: TGTGCCAGCAGCCCTCAAATGGAGGGGCACACTGAAGCTTTCTTT. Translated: CASSPQMEGHTEAFF.

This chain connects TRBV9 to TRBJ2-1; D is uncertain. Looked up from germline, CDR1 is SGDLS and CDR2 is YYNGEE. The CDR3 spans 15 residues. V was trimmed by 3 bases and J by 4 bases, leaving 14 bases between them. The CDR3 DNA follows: TGTGCCAGCAGCGGCCGAGGACCGTTATACAATGAGCAGTTCTTC. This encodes CASSGRGPLYNEQFF. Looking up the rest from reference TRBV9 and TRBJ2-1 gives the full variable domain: DSGVTQTPKHLITATGQRVTLRCSPRSGDLSVYWYQQSLDQGLQFLIQYYNGEERAKGNILERFSAQQFPDLHSELNLSSLELGDSALYFCASSGRGPLYNEQFFGPGTRLTVL.

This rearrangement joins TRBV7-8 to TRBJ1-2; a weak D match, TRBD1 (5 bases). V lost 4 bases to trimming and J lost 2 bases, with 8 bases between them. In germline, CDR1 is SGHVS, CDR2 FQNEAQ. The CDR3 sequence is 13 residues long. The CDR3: CASSWSGNYGYTF. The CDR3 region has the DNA TGTGCCAGCAGCTGGTCAGGGAACTATGGCTACACCTTC.

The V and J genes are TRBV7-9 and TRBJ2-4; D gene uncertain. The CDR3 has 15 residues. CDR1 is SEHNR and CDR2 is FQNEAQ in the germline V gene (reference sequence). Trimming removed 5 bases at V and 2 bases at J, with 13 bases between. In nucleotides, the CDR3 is TGTGCCAGCAGCCCCGCAGGACGACCCAAAAACATTCAGTACTTC. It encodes CASSPAGRPKNIQYF.